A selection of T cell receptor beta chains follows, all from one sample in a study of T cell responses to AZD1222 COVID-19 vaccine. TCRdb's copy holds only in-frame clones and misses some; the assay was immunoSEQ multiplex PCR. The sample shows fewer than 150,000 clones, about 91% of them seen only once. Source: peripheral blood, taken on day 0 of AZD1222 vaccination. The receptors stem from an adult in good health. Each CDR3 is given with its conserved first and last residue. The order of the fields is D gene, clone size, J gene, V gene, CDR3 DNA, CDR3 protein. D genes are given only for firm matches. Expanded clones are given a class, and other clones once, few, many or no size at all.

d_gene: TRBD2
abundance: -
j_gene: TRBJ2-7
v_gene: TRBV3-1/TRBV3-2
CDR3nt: TGTGCCAGCAGCCAAGGGGGACTAGGGTTGGAGCAGTACTTC
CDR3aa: CASSQGGLGLEQYF

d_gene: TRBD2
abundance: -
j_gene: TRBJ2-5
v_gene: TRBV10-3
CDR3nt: TGTGCATTGTGCGAGCGGGAGTTGTCCCAGTACTTC
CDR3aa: CALCERELSQYF

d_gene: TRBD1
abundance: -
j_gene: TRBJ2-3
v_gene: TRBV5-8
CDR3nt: TGTACCACCCGGGACAGGGGGACAGATACGCAGTATTTT
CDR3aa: CTTRDRGTDTQYF

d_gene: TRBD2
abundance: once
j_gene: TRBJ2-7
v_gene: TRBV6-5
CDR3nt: TGTGCCAGCAGTTACTCGTGGCGGGGGTCCTACGAGCAGTACTTC
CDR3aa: CASSYSWRGSYEQYF

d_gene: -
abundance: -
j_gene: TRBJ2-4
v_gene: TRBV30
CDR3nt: TGTGCCTCCTACAGGGACTCCAAAAACATTCAGTACTTC
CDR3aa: CASYRDSKNIQYF

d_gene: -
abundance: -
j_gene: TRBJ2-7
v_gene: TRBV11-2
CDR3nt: TGTGCCAGCAGCCTAGGTAACCGGAGAGTGTACGAGCAGTACTTC
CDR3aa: CASSLGNRRVYEQYF

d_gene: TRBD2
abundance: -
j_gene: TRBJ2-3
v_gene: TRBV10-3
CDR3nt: TGTGCCATACGACCGGGACTAAACACAGATACGCAGTATTTT
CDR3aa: CAIRPGLNTDTQYF

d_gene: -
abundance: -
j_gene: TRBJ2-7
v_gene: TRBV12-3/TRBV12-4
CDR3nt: TGTGCCAGCAGCAGGGGACAAGCCTACGAGCAGTACTTC
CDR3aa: CASSRGQAYEQYF

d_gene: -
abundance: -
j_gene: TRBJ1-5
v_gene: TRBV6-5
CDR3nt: TGTGCCAGCAGGCCGGGACTCAGCAATCAGCCCCAGCATTTT
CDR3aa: CASRPGLSNQPQHF

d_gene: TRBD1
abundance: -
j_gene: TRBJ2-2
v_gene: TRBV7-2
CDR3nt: TGTGCCAGCAGCCGCGGGACAGGGGGCGTTAACACCGGGGAGCTGTTTTTT
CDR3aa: CASSRGTGGVNTGELFF

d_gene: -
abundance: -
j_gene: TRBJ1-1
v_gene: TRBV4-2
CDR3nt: TGTGCCAGCAGCCAAGTAGACAGCTTGAACACTGAAGCTTTCTTT
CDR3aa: CASSQVDSLNTEAFF

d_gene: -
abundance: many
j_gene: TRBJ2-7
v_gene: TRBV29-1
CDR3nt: TGCAGCGTTGTGGTGATCTACGAGCAGTACTTC
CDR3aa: CSVVVIYEQYF

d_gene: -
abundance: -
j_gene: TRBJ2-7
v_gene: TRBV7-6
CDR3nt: TGTGCCAGCAGCTTAGGGGCCGCAGGGATCTACGAGCAGTACTTC
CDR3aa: CASSLGAAGIYEQYF

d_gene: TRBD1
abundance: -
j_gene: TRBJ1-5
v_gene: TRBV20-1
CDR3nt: TGCAGTGCTAGTAGGGACAGGGATGGGAATCAGCCCCAGCATTTT
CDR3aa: CSASRDRDGNQPQHF

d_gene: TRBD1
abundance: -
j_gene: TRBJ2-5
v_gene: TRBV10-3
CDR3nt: TGTGCCATCCGACAGGGGACCCAAGAGACCCAGTACTTC
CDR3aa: CAIRQGTQETQYF

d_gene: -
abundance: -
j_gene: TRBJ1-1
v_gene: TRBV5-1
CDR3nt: TGCGCCAGCAGCTTGAGGACAACGCACACTGAAGCTTTCTTT
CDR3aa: CASSLRTTHTEAFF

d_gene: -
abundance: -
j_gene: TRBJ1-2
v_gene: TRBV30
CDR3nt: TGTGCCTTCGGGGAGGCCGGCGGTGGCTACACCTTC
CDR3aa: CAFGEAGGGYTF

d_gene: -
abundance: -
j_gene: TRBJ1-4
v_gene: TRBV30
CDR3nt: TGTGCCTGGAGCCGGGGTACTAATGAAAAACTGTTTTTT
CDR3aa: CAWSRGTNEKLFF

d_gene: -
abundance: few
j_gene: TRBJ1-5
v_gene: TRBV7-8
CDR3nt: TGTGCCAGCAGCTCCGGGCGGGGGCAGCCCCAGCATTTT
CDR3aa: CASSSGRGQPQHF

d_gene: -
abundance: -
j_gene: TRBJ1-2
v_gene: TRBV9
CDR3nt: TGTGCCAGCAGCCCCTCGGGGACAATCTATGGCTACACCTTC
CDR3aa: CASSPSGTIYGYTF

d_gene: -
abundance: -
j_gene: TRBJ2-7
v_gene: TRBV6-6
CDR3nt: TGTGCCAGCAGTTATACGTCTGGGGGGTCCGAGCAGTACTTC
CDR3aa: CASSYTSGGSEQYF

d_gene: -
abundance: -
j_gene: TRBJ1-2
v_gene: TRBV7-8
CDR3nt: TGTGCCAGCAGCTTAGAAAGGAATAACTATGGCTACACCTTC
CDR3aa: CASSLERNNYGYTF

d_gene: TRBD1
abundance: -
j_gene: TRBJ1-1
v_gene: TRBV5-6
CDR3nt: TGTGCCAGCAGCTGGCAGGGGGCGAGCGAAGCTGAAGCTTTCTTT
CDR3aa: CASSWQGASEAEAFF

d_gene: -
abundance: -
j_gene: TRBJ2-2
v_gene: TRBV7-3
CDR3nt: TGTGCCAGCAGCTTACAGGGACCGAACACCGGGGAGCTGTTTTTT
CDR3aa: CASSLQGPNTGELFF

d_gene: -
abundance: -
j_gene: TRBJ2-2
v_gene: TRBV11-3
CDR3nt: TGTGCCAGCAGCCGGGGACAACGAACGGGAGACGGGGAGCTGTTTTTT
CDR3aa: CASSRGQRTGDGELFF

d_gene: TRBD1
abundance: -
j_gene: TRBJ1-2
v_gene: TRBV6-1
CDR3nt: TGTGCCAGCAGTGAAGCGGCAGGGGGCGCGAGTCCCATTGGCTACACCTTC
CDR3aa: CASSEAAGGASPIGYTF

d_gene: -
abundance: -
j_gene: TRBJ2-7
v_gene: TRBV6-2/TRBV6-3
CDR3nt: TGTGCCAGCAGTGACTCCGGGCCAGAGCAGTACTTC
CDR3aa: CASSDSGPEQYF

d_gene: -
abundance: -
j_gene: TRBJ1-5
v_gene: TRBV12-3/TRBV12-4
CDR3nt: TGTGCCAGCAGTTTGAACGACGGAGAGCCCCAGCATTTT
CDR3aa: CASSLNDGEPQHF

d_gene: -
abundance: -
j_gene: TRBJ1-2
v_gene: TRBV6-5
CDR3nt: TGTGCCAGCAGTTACTCGGTCAGTAACTATGGCTACACCTTC
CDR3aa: CASSYSVSNYGYTF

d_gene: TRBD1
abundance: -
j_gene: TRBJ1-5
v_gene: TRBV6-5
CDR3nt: TGTGCCAGCAGCCCGACAGGGGAAGATCAGCCCCAGCATTTT
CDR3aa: CASSPTGEDQPQHF

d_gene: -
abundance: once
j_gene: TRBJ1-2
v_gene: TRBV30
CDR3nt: TGTGCCTGGAACGGGGCAGGCCCTAGCTCTGGCTACACCTTC
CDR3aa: CAWNGAGPSSGYTF

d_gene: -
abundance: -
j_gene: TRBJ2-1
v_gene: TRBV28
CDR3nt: TGTGCCAGCAGTCCCCCCCCGGGCGATGAGCAGTTCTTC
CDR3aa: CASSPPPGDEQFF

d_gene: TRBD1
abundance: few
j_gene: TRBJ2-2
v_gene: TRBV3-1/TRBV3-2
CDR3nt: TGTGCCAGCAGCAGAACCTCCGGGACAGCCAACACCGGGGAGCTGTTTTTT
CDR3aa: CASSRTSGTANTGELFF

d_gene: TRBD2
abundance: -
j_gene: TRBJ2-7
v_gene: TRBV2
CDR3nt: TGTGCCAGCTTCCAATGGGGGGGGTTTGAAGTCTACGAGCAGTACTTC
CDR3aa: CASFQWGGFEVYEQYF

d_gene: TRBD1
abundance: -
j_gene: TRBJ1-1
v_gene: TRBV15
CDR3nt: TGTGCCACCAGCAGAGATCGAACAGGGGGGACTGAAGCTTTCTTT
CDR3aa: CATSRDRTGGTEAFF

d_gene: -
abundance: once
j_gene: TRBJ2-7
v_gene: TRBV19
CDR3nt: TGTGCCAGTAGTACGGGCGTGGCAGGTCTTTCCTACGAGCAGTACTTC
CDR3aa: CASSTGVAGLSYEQYF

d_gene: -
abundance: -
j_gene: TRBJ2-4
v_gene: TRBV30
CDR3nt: TGTGCCTGGAGTGTATATGCAGAGGGCATTCAGTACTTC
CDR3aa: CAWSVYAEGIQYF

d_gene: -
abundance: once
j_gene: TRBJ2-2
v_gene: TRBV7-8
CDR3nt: TGTGCCAGCAGCCCCAACCGGGAGCTGTTTTTT
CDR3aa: CASSPNRELFF

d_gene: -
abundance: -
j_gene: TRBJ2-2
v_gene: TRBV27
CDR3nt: TGTGCCAGCAGTTTGTACCGGGCGAACACCGGGGAGCTGTTTTTT
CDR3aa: CASSLYRANTGELFF

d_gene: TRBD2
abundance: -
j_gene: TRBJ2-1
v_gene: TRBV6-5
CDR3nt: TGTGCCAGCAGACCGGGACTAGCGGTGGACGAGCAGTTCTTC
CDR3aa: CASRPGLAVDEQFF

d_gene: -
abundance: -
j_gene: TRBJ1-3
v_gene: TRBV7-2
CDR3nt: TGTGCCAGCAGCTTTGGGGGACACTCTGGAAACACCATATATTTT
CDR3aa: CASSFGGHSGNTIYF

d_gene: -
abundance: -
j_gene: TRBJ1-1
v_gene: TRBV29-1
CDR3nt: TGCAGCGCCGGGGGGACTGAAGCTTTCTTT
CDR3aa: CSAGGTEAFF

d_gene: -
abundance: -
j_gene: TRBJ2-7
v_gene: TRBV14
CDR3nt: TGTGCCAGCAGCCAAAGCCACCTCACCTACGAGCAGTACTTC
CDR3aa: CASSQSHLTYEQYF

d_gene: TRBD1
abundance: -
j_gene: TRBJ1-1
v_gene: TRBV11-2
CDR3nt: TGTGCCAGCAGCTTGGGACAGCCGAACACTGAAGCTTTCTTT
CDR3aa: CASSLGQPNTEAFF

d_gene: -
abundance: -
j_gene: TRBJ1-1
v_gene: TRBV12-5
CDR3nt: TGTGCTAGTGGTTTCCCCCCGTTTGAAGCTTTCTTT
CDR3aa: CASGFPPFEAFF

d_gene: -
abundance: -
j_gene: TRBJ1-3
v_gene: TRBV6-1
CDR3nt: TGTGCCAGCAGTGAGTTGGAGGGAAACACCATATATTTT
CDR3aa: CASSELEGNTIYF

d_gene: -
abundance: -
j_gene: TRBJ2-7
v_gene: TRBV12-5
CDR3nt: TGTGCTAGTGGAAACAGGGCGGAGCAGTACTTC
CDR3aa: CASGNRAEQYF

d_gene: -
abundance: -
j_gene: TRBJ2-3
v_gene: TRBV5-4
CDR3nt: TGTGCCAGCAGCTTGGGTGGTTTTATCCCAGATACGCAGTATTTT
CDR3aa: CASSLGGFIPDTQYF

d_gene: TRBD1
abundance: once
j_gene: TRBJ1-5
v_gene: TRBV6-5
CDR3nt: TGTGCCAGCAGCGGACAGGGGCAAAATCAGCCCCAGCATTTT
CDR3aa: CASSGQGQNQPQHF

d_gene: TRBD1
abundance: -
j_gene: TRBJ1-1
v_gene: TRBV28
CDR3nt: TGTGCCAGCAGTTTGCTGGCAGGGGGCGATATGAACACTGAAGCTTTCTTT
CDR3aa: CASSLLAGGDMNTEAFF

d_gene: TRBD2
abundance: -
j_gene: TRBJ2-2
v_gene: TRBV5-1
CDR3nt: TGCGCCAGCAGCTTAATGTTAGCGGGAGGGCTGGCCGGGGAGCTGTTTTTT
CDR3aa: CASSLMLAGGLAGELFF

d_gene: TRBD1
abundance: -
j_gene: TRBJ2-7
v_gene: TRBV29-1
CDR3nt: TGCAGCGTTGCTGTCCGGGACAGATGGGAGCAGTACTTC
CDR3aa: CSVAVRDRWEQYF

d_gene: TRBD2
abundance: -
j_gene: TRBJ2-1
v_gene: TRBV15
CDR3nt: TGTGCCACCAGCAGGGGACTAGCGGGAGGTCACAGACGGGATGAGCAGTTCTTC
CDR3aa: CATSRGLAGGHRRDEQFF

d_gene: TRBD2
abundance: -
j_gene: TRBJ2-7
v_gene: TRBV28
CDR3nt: TGTGCCAGCCGAGCGGGATCTATCTACGAGCAGTACTTC
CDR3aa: CASRAGSIYEQYF